The present T cell receptor (beta chain) was sequenced within a study of patients and donors after allogeneic stem cell transplantation. This CDR3 has 14 residues. Trimming cost V 4 bases and J 4 bases, with 13 bases left between them. TCRdb re-called the RT-PCR reads through MiXCR, storing one row per CDR3 protein. The data hold roughly 940,000 distinct CDR3 sequences, with approximately 18% observed a single time. Sequencing input: blood, either unsorted or a sorted T cell fraction (not recorded which). The TCR sequence derives from a human donor who was either an allogeneic HSCT recipient or a stem cell or donor lymphocyte infusion donor (not recorded which). It is not recorded whose cells these are; they may come from a transplant donor. The rearrangement links TRBV12-3 or TRBV12-4 to TRBJ1-2, with D unresolved. CDR3 nucleotide sequence: TGTGCCAGCAGTTCCTCAGGAGCTAGCTATGGCTACACCTTC. Amino acid sequence: CASSSSGASYGYTF.